This note documents a single TCR beta chain sequence. Its specificity is unknown. The record originates from a study of T cell responses to AZD1222 COVID-19 vaccine. Libraries were prepared by immunoSEQ multiplex PCR; TCRdb keeps only in-frame clonotypes and omits some of them. Here the sample spans about 140,000 clones, over 85% being singletons. The germline gives CDR1 KGHDR, CDR2 SFDVKD. V gave up 5 bases and J gave up 0 bases; unmatched junction bases: 14. The CDR3 covers 18 residues. Points from the study as a whole: Per reports, nearly half of all spike-specific TCRs target regions that are unmutated in variants. Spike was spanned by vaccine-associated CD4 TCRs, with dominance at 160-218 and 743-854. Baseline seropositives among AZD1222 recipients totaled only five or six. Two AZD1222 administrations were followed by greater Spike-specific TCR breadth and depth.

The sample in question was peripheral blood, obtained on day 0 of MenACWY control vaccination. This clonotype was obtained from an adult in good health. The chain carries TRBV24-1 and TRBJ2-5; 7 positions match TRBD2. The CDR3 bases are TGTGCCACCAGTGGGCGTCCTTTACCGGGAGGTAACCAAGAGACCCAGTACTTC. As protein: CATSGRPLPGGNQETQYF.